This TCR beta chain was recorded in a study of control samples from healthy donors and cancer patients. Generated by immunoSEQ multiplex PCR, the TCRdb table keeps only in-frame clones and is missing some. The table records roughly 130,000 clones, approximately 90% of them present only once. Trimming removed 0 bases at V and 4 bases at J, with 10 bases between. Germline-derived CDR1 and CDR2 are SGHRS and YFSETQ. The CDR3 loop spans 14 amino acids. Sequencing was performed on blood. This TCR was recovered from a man aged 50-60 years in good health. The chain is built from TRBV5-1 and TRBJ1-1, with D possibly matching TRBD1 (5 bases). In nucleotides, the CDR3 is TGCGCCAGCAGCTTGGTCTATGGGGCCACTGAAGCTTTCTTT. Translating gives CASSLVYGATEAFF.